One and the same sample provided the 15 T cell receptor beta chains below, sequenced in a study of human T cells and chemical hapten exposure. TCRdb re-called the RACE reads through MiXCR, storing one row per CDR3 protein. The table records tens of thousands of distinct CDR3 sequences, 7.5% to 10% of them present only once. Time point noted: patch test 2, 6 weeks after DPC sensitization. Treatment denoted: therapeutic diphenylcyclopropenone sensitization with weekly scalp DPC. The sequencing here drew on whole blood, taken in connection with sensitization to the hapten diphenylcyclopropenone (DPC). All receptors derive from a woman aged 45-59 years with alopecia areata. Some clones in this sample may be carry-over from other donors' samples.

CDR3 nucleotides: TGCAGCGTTGAGGTTCAGGTGCTGAACACTGAAGCTTTCTTT. Protein: CSVEVQVLNTEAFF. The V call is TRBV29-1, the J call TRBJ1-1, with D unresolved. V dropped 3 bases and J dropped 0 bases, with 11 bases sitting between them. The length of the CDR3 is 14 residues. The germline V gene has CDR1 SQVTM and CDR2 ANQGSEA.

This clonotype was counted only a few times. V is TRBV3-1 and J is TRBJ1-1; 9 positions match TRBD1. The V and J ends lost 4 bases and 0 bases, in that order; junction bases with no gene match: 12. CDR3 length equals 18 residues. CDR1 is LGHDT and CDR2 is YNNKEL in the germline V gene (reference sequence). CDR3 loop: CASSPPVGQGRVNTEAFF. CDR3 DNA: TGTGCCAGCAGCCCTCCCGTGGGACAGGGAAGGGTGAACACTGAAGCTTTCTTT.

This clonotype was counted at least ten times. This CDR3 reads CASSSRQGARTEAFF. CDR3 DNA: TGTGCCAGCAGCTCGAGACAGGGGGCGAGGACTGAAGCTTTCTTT. V is TRBV7-6 and J is TRBJ1-1, with 10 bases fitting TRBD1. This CDR3 has 15 amino acids. Germline V CDR1 and CDR2: SGHVS, FNYEAQ. J gave up 5 bases and V 4 bases, and 7 bases lay outside the gene matches. Based on the CDR3 plus reference TRBV7-6 and TRBJ1-1, the full variable domain is GAGVSQSPRYKVTKRGQDVALRCDPISGHVSLYWYRQALGQGPEFLTYFNYEAQQDKSGLPNDRFSAERPEGSISTLTIQRTEQRDSAMYRCASSSRQGARTEAFFGQGTRLTVV.

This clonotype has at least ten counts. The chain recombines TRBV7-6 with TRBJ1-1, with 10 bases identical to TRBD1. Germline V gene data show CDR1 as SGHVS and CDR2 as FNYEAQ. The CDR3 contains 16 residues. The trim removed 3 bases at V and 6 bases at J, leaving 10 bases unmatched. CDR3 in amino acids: CASSLHWDRGPSEAFF. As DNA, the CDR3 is TGTGCCAGCAGCTTGCACTGGGACAGGGGCCCCTCTGAAGCTTTCTTT.

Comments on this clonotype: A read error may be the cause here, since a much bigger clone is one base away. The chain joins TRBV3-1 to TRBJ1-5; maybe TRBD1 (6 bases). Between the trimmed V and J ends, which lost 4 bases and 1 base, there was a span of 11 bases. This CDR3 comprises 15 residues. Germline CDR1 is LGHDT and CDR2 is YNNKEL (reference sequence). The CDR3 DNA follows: TGTGCCAGCAGCCCCGGGGGCGACAGCAATCAGCCCCAGCATTTT. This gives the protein CASSPGGDSNQPQHF.

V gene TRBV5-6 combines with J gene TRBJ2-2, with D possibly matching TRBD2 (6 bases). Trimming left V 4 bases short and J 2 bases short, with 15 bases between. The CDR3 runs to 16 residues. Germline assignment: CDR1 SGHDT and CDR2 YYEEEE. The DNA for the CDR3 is TGTGCCAGCAGCCTAAGGACTAACCATAACACCGGGGAGCTGTTTTTT. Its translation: CASSLRTNHNTGELFF.

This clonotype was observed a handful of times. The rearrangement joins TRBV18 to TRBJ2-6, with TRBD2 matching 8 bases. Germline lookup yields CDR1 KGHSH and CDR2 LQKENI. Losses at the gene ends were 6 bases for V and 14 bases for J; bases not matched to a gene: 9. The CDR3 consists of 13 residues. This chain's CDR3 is CASSQERGRILTF. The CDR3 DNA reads TGTGCCAGCTCCCAGGAGCGGGGGAGGATCCTGACTTTC.

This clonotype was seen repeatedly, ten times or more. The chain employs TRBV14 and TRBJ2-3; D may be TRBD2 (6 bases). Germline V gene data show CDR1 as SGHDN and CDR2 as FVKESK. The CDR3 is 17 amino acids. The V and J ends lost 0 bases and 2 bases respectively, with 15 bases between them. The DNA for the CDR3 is TGTGCCAGCAGCCAAGAGCCTAGCGATGGGACCACAGATACGCAGTATTTT. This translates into CASSQEPSDGTTDTQYF.

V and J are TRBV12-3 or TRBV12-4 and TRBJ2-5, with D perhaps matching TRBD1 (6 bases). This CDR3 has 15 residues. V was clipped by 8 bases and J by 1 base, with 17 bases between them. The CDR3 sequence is CASREQGDFQETQYF. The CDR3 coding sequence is TGTGCCAGCCGGGAACAGGGTGATTTCCAAGAGACCCAGTACTTC.

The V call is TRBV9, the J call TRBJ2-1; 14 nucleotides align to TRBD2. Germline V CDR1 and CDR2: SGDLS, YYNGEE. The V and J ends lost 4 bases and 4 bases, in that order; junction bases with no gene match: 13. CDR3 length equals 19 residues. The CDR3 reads CASSLRGGTSGREYNEQFF. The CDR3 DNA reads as TGTGCCAGCAGCCTAAGAGGAGGGACTAGCGGGAGAGAATACAATGAGCAGTTCTTC.

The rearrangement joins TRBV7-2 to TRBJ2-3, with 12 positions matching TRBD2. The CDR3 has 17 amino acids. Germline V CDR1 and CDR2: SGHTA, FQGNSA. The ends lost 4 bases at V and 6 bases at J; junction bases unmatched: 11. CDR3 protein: CASSSPRLAGDVDTQYF. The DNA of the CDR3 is TGTGCCAGCAGCTCCCCTCGACTAGCGGGAGATGTGGATACGCAGTATTTT.

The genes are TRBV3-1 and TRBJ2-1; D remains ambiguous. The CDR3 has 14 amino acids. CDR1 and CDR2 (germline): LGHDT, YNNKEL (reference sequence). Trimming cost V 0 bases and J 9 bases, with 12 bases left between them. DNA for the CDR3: TGTGCCAGCAGCCAAGATATCAACAGATCTGAGCAGTTCTTC. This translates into CASSQDINRSEQFF.

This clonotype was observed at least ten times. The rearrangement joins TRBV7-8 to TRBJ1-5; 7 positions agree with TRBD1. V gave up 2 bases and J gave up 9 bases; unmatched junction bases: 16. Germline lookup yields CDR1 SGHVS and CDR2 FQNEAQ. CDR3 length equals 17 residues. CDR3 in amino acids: CASSLLAGGGGGTPQHF. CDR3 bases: TGTGCCAGCAGCTTACTCGCAGGGGGTGGCGGTGGGACGCCCCAGCATTTT.

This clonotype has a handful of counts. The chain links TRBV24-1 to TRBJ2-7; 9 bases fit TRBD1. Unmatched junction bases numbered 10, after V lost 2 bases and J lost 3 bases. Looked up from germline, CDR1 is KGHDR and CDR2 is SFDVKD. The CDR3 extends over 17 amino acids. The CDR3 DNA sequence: TGTGCCACCAGTGATTATCCGGACAGGGGAGGACTCTACGAGCAGTACTTC. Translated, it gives CATSDYPDRGGLYEQYF.

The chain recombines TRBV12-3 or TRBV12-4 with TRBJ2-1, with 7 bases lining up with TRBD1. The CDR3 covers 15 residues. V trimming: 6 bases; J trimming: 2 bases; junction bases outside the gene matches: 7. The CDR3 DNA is TGTGCCAGCAGGTCCGGGACAGACGCCTACAATGAGCAGTTCTTC. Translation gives CASRSGTDAYNEQFF.